Each of the 9 T cell receptor beta chains below was sequenced from the same sample in a study of molecular identifiers for immune sequencing clone quantification. TCRdb analysed the PCR reads with MiXCR anew, one entry per CDR3 protein. Seen here are hundreds of thousands of distinct CDR3 sequences, about 25% observed once, and the top ten hold 0.7% to 0.95%. The sample was naive CD8+ T cells from blood, with Jurkat cell RNA spiked in. Subset noted: FACS-sorted CD8+CD4-CCR7+CD45RA+ naive T cells. Source of these receptors: a human donor in good health. Some libraries in this study had Jurkat cell RNA spiked in.

The rearrangement joins TRBV28 to TRBJ1-5; D remains ambiguous. Trimming pared 8 bases from V and 4 bases from J, leaving 12 bases between. Germline V CDR1 and CDR2: MDHEN, SYDVKM. The CDR3 length is 13 residues. This CDR3 is CASGNGPNQPQHF. In nucleotides, the CDR3 is TGTGCCAGCGGGAATGGACCTAATCAGCCCCAGCATTTT.

This clonotype was seen at least ten times. The CDR3 loop reads CASSQREAGTDTQYF. In nucleotides, the CDR3 is TGCGCCAGCAGCCAACGTGAAGCGGGAACAGATACGCAGTATTTT. The chain recombines TRBV4-1 with TRBJ2-3; 7 nucleotides agree with TRBD2. The CDR3 is made up of 15 amino acids. The V segment lost 2 bases and the J segment 3 bases; nucleotides outside the gene matches: 5. CDR1 and CDR2 from the germline V gene are MGHRA and YSYEKL.

In its sample, this clonotype was seen many times. The J gene is TRBJ2-3, the V gene TRBV15; 7 positions agree with TRBD2. The CDR3 totals 15 residues. Unmatched junction bases numbered 2, after V lost 2 bases and J lost 0 bases. CDR1 is LNHNV, CDR2 YYDKDF, per germline (reference sequence). In DNA form, the CDR3 reads TGTGCCACCAGCAGACTAGCGGTTAGCACAGATACGCAGTATTTT. Protein sequence: CATSRLAVSTDTQYF.

This rearrangement joins TRBV27 to TRBJ2-7, with D possibly matching TRBD2 (5 bases). CDR1 and CDR2 from the germline V gene are MNHEY and SMNVEV (reference sequence). V lost 2 bases and J 0 bases, leaving 11 bases between the germline ends. The CDR3 totals 15 residues. In DNA form, the CDR3 reads TGTGCCAGCAGTTTAACGGGGTGGAGCTCCTACGAGCAGTACTTC. Translated, it gives CASSLTGWSSYEQYF.

The chain has TRBV12-3 or TRBV12-4 and TRBJ1-5; D uncertain. There are 16 residues in the CDR3. Trimming removed 2 bases at V and 3 bases at J, with 14 bases between. The CDR3 region is CASSLRGYDYNQPQHF. The CDR3 DNA reads TGTGCCAGCAGTTTAAGAGGATATGATTACAATCAGCCCCAGCATTTT.

This clonotype was seen just once. A much bigger clone sits one base away, suggesting this may be a read error. The chain has TRBV3-1 and TRBJ1-4; no reliable D call. V was clipped by 8 bases and J by 2 bases, with 15 bases between them. Germline V gene sequence: CDR1 LGHDT, CDR2 YNNKEL (reference sequence). CDR3 length equals 15 residues. CDR3 nucleotides: TGTGCCAGCGGCTACCGCGCAGACACTAATGAAAAACTGTTTTTT. This encodes CASGYRADTNEKLFF.

About this clonotype: One base away lies a much larger clone, so this may be a sequencing read error. Because the CDR3 is missing its conserved closing phenylalanine or tryptophan, this is likely a read error. The chain uses TRBV5-5 and TRBJ2-7; no reliable D call. The ends were cut back, 1 base at V and 5 bases at J, with 13 bases in the middle. The CDR3 loop spans 14 amino acids. CDR1 is SGHKS, CDR2 YYEKEE, per germline (reference sequence). This CDR3 is CASSLSRVSHEQYS. DNA of the CDR3: TGTGCCAGCAGCTTGTCTAGGGTTAGCCACGAGCAGTACTCC.

The chain has TRBV20-1 and TRBJ2-1; D call uncertain. In germline, CDR1 is DFQATT, CDR2 SNEGSKA (reference sequence). This CDR3 has 12 residues. Trimming stripped 0 bases from V and 14 bases from J, with 14 bases between. CDR3: CSARDRLGHKFF. The CDR3 bases are TGCAGTGCTAGAGATCGTCTTGGGCATAAGTTCTTC.

Notes on this clonotype: One end of the junction does not line up with germline, which may come from a read error. The chain joins TRBV19 to TRBJ2-7; tentatively, D is TRBD2 (6 bases). There are 12 residues in the CDR3. Germline CDR1 and CDR2: LNHDA and SQIVND (reference sequence). The CDR3 DNA is TGTGTCAGTAGTATATCTAGCGACGAGCAGTACTTC. Its translation is CVSSISSDEQYF.